The T cell receptor beta chain described here comes from a study of blood T cell repertoires in COVID-19. Study summary: Italy, Spain and the United States were the sources of the convalescent and acute COVID-19 samples. The cDNA or gDNA used as material had been derived from T cells, B-cell-depleted T cells, or PBMCs.

Germline CDR1 reads SGHTA; CDR2 reads FQGNSA. The CDR3 consists of 12 residues. Between the trimmed V and J ends, which lost 3 bases and 4 bases, there was a span of 6 bases. TCRdb keeps only in-frame clones here, not all; method: immunoSEQ multiplex PCR. The sample holds approximately 180,000 clones, about 83% seen once. It was during active infection that Seattle patients were enrolled and then longitudinally followed. This chain connects TRBV7-2 to TRBJ2-5; no clear D. Sequencing used peripheral blood. This TCR was recovered from a person aged 70 to 80 with COVID-19, enrolled during active disease. The CDR3 spells CASSFGRETQYF. In DNA, the CDR3 is TGTGCCAGCAGCTTTGGTAGAGAGACCCAGTACTTC.